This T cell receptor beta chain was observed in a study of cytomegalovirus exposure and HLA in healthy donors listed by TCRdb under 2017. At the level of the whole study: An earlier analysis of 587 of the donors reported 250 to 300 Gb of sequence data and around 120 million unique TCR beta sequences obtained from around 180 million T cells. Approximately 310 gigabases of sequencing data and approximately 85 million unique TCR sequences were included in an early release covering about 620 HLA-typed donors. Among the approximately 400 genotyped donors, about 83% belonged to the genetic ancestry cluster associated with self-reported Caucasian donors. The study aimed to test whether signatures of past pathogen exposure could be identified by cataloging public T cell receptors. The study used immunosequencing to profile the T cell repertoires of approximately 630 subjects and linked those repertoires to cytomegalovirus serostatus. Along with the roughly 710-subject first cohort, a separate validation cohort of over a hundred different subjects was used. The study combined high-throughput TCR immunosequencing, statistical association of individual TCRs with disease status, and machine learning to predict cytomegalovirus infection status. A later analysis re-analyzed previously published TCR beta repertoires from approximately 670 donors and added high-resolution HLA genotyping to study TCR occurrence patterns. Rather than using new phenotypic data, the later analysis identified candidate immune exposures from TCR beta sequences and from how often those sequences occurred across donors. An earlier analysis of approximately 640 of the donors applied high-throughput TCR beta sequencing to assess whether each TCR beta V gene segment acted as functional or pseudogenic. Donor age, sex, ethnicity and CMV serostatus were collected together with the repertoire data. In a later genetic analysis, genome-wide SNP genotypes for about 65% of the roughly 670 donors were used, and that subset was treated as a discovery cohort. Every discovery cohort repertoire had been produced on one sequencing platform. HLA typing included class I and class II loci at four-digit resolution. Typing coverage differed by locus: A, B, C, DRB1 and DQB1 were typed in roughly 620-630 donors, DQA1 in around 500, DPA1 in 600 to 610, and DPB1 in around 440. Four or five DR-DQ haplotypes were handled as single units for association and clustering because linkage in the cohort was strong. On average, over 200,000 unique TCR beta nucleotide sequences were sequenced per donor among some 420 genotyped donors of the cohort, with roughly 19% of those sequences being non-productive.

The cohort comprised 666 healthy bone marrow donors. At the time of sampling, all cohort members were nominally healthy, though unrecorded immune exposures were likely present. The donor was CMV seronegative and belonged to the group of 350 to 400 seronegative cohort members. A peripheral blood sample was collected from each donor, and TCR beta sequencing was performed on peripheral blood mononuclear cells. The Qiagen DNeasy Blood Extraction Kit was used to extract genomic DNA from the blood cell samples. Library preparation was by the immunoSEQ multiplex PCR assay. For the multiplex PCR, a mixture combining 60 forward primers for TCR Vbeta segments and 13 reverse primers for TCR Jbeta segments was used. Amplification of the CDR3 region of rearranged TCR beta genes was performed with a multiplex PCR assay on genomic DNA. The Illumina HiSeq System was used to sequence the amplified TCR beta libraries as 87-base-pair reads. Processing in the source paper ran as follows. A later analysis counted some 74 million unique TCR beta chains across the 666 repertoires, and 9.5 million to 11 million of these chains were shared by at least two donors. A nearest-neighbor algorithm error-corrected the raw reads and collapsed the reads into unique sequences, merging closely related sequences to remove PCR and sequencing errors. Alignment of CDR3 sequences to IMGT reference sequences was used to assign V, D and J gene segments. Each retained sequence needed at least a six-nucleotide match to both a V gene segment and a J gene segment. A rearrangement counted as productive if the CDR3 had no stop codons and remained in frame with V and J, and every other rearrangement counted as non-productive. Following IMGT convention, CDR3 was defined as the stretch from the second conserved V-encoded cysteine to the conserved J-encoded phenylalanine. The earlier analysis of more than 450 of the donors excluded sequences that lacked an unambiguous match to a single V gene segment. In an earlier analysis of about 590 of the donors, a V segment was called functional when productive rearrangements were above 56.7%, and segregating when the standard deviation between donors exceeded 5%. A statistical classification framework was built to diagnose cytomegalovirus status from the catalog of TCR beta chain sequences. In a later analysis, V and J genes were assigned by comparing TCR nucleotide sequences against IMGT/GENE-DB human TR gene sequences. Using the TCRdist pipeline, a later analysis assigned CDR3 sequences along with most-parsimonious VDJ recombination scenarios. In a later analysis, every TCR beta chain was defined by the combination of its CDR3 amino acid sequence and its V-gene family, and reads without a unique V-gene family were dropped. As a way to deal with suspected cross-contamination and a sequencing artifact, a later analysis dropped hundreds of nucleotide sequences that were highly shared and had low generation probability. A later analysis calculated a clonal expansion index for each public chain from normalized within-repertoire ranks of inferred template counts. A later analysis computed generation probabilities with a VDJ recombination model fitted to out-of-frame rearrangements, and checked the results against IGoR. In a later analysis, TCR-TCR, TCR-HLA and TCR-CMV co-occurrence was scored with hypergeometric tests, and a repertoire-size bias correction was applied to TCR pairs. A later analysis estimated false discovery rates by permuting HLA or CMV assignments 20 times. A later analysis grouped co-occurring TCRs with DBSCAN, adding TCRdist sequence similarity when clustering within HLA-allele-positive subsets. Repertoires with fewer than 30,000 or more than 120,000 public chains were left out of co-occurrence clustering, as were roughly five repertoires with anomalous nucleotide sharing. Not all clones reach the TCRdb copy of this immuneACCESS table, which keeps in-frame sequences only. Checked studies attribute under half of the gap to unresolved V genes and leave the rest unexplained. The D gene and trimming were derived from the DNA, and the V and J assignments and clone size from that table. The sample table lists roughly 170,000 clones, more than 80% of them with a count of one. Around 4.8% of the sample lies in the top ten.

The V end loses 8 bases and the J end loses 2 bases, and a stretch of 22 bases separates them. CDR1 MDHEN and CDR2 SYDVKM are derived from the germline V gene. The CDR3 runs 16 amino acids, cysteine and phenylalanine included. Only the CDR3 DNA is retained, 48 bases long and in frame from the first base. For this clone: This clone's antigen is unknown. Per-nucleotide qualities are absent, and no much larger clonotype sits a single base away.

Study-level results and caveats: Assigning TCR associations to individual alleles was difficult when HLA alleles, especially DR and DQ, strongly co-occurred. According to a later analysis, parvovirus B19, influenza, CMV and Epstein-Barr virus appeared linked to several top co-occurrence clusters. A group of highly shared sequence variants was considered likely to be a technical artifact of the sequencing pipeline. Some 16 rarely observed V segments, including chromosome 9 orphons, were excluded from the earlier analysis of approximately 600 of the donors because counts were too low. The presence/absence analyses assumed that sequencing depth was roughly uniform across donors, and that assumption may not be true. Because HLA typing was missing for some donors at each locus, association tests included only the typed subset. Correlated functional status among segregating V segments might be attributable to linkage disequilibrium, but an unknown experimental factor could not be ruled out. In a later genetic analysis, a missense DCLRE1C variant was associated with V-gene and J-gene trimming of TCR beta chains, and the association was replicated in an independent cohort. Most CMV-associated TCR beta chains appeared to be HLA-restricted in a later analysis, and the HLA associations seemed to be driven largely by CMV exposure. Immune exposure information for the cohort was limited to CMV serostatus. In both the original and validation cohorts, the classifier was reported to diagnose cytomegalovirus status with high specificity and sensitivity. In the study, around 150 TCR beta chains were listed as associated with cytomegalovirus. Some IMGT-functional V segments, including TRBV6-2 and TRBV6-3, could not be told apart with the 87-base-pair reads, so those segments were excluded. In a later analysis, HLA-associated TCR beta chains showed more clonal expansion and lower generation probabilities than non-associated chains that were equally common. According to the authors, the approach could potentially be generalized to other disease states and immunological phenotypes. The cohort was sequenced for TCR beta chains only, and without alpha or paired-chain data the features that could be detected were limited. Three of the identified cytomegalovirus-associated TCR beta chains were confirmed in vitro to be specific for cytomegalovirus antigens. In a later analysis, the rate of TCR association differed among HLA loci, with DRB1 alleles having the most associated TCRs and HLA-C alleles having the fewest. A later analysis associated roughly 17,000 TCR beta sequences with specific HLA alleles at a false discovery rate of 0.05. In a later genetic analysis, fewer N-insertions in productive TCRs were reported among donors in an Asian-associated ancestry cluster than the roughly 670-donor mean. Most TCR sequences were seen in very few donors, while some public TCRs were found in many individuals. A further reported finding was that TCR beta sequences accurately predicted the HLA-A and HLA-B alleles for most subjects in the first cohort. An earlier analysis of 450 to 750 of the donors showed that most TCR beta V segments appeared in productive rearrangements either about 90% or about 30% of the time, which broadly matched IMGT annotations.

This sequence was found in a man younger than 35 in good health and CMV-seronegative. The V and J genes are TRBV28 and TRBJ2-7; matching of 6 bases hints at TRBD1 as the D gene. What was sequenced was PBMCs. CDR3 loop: CASGSLTGDETYEQYF. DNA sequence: TGTGCCAGCGGTTCGTTGACAGGCGACGAAACCTACGAGCAGTACTTC.